This T cell receptor beta chain was sequenced during a study of cytomegalovirus exposure and HLA in healthy donors. It was with 60 Vbeta and 13 Jbeta primers that the PCR ran. Produced via immunoSEQ multiplex PCR; TCRdb's table is partial and in-frame only. This table holds more than 95,000 clones, 65% to 85% found once. The germline V gene has CDR1 SGHRS and CDR2 YFSETQ. V lost 0 bases, J lost 5 bases, and 13 bases stayed unmatched. The CDR3 spans 17 residues. Sequencing was performed on PBMCs. The rearrangement uses TRBV5-1 and TRBJ2-5; 7 bases are a match to TRBD2. The sequence was obtained from a male donor in good health and CMV-seronegative. The CDR3 DNA follows: TGCGCCAGCAGCTTGGCCGGGTATCCGCGGGAGCCGGAGACCCAGTACTTC. The encoded protein is CASSLAGYPREPETQYF.